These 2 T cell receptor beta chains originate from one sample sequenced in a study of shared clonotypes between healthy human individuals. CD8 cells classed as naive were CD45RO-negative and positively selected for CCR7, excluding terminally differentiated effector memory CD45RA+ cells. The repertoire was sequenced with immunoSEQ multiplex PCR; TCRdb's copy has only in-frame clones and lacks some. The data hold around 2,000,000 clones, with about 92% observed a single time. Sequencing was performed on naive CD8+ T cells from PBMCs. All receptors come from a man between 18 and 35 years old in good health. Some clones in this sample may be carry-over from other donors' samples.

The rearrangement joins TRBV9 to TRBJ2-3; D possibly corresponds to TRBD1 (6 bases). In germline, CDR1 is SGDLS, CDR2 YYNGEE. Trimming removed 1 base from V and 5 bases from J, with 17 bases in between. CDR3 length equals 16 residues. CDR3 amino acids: CASSVHENRAVDTQYF. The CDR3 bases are TGTGCCAGCAGCGTACATGAAAACAGGGCGGTAGATACGCAGTATTTT.

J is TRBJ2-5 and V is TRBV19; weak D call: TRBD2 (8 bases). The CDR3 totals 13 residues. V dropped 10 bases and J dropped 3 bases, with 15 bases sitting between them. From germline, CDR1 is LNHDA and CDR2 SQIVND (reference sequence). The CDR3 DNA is TGTGCCACCAGGGGGACTAGTGAAGAGACCCAGTACTTC. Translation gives CATRGTSEETQYF.